A single sample gave rise to the 19 T cell receptor beta chains below, sequenced in a study of T-cell memory formation after mild COVID-19. TCRdb reanalysed the 5' RACE reads using MiXCR and keeps one entry per CDR3 protein. The data show 180,000 or so distinct CDR3 sequences, more than 9% seen once. Sequencing used PBMCs or a T cell subset sorted from them (not recorded which). All receptors derive from a man between 18 and 29 years old who had mild COVID-19 (a few samples of this study predate the infection). Cell type and time point are not known.

This clonotype has at least ten counts. The genes are TRBV6-5 and TRBJ2-4, with 8 bases lining up with TRBD2. V lost 6 bases, J lost 3 bases, and 4 bases stayed unmatched. The CDR3 has 14 amino acids. Germline loops: CDR1 MNHEY, CDR2 SVGAGI. The CDR3 here is CASRPRGGKNIQYF. In DNA form, the CDR3 reads TGTGCCAGCAGGCCTCGGGGGGGCAAAAACATTCAGTACTTC.

This clonotype was recorded a few times. V is TRBV4-2 and J is TRBJ2-7, with D uncertain. V shed 0 bases and J shed 3 bases, with 6 bases lying between them. This CDR3 is built from 13 residues. Germline loops: CDR1 LGHNA, CDR2 YNFKEQ. CDR3 sequence reads: CASSQDGGYEQYV. Here the CDR3 DNA reads TGTGCCAGCAGCCAAGATGGCGGCTACGAGCAGTACGTC.

V usage is TRBV12-2 and J usage is TRBJ1-1. TRBV12-2 is described as a pseudogene. The CDR3 covers 11 residues. The CDR3 region has the DNA TGTGCAAGTCGCCACAACACTGAAGCTTTCTTT. It is translated as CASRHNTEAFF.

V usage is TRBV19 and J usage is TRBJ2-1, with a possible D match to TRBD2 (5 bases). The CDR3 spans 19 residues. V lost 0 bases and J lost 0, with 18 bases in between. Germline V gives CDR1 LNHDA, CDR2 SQIVND (reference sequence). CDR3 nucleotides: TGTGCCAGTAGTATAGAGGCCAAGGTCTTGCGGGCCTCCTACAATGAGCAGTTCTTC. Translation gives CASSIEAKVLRASYNEQFF.

This rearrangement joins TRBV5-1 to TRBJ2-5, with D uncertain. Germline CDR1 SGHRS, CDR2 YFSETQ. V was clipped by 5 bases and J by 4 bases, with 9 bases between them. The CDR3 extends over 12 amino acids. CDR3 amino acids: CASSGSTETQYF. CDR3 bases: TGCGCCAGCAGTGGGTCTACAGAGACCCAGTACTTC.

Many counts were recorded for this clonotype. The rearrangement links TRBV29-1 to TRBJ2-3; 8 bases align to TRBD1. In germline, CDR1 is SQVTM, CDR2 ANQGSEA. This CDR3 contains 14 residues. The trim removed 6 bases at V and 0 bases at J, leaving 5 bases unmatched. The CDR3 DNA is TGCAGCGTCCAATACAGGGGGAGCACAGATACGCAGTATTTT. Amino acids: CSVQYRGSTDTQYF.

Only a few counts were recorded for this clonotype. This chain links TRBV5-1 with TRBJ2-3; D is perhaps TRBD1 or TRBD2 (5 bases each). With 4 bases removed from V and 0 bases from J, the gap between germline ends came to 12 bases. The CDR3 consists of 15 residues. Germline CDR1 and CDR2: SGHRS and YFSETQ. DNA of the CDR3: TGCGCCAGCAGCGTGGGGGTCTCTAGCACAGATACGCAGTATTTT. Amino acid sequence: CASSVGVSSTDTQYF.

The chain recombines TRBV5-1 with TRBJ2-5, with 11 positions matching TRBD2. The trim removed 2 bases at V and 1 base at J, leaving 4 bases unmatched. Germline V gene data show CDR1 as SGHRS and CDR2 as YFSETQ. The CDR3 has 16 residues. The CDR3 loop reads CASSFFSGGGQETQYF. For the CDR3, the DNA is TGCGCCAGCAGCTTTTTTAGCGGGGGGGGCCAAGAGACCCAGTACTTC.

For this clonotype: This clone may be a read error of a much larger clone one base away. V usage is TRBV10-3 and J usage is TRBJ1-3; unclear D gene. Germline V CDR1 and CDR2: ENHRY, SYGVKD. The CDR3 runs 14 residues. Trimming removed 5 bases from V and 0 bases from J, with 8 bases in between. This CDR3 reads CAISTTISGNTIYF. DNA of the CDR3: TGTGCCATCAGTACAACCATCTCTGGAAACACCATATATTTT.

This clonotype was detected many times. This CDR3 reads CASSLAGADTQYF. The CDR3 nucleotides read TGCGCCAGCAGCTTGGCCGGGGCAGATACGCAGTATTTT. The chain joins TRBV5-1 to TRBJ2-3; perhaps TRBD2 as D (5 bases). The length of the CDR3 is 13 residues. Looked up from germline, CDR1 is SGHRS and CDR2 is YFSETQ. Trimming pared 0 bases from V and 4 bases from J, leaving 6 bases between.

The chain has TRBV6-5 and TRBJ1-3; D not certain. CDR1 is MNHEY, CDR2 SVGAGI, per germline. CDR3 length: 15 amino acids. Trimming pared 6 bases from V and 4 bases from J, leaving 16 bases between. The CDR3 sequence is CASRDGDREGNTIYF. In DNA, the CDR3 is TGTGCCAGCAGAGACGGGGATCGAGAGGGAAACACCATATATTTT.

J is TRBJ2-5 and V is TRBV24-1; no clear D. With 4 bases removed from V and 3 bases from J, the gap between germline ends came to 8 bases. The CDR3 is 13 amino acids. Germline values: CDR1 KGHDR, CDR2 SFDVKD. The CDR3 nucleotides are TGTGCCACCAGTGAGCCTATTGAAGAGACCCAGTACTTC. As protein: CATSEPIEETQYF.

J is TRBJ2-5 and V is TRBV5-1; the match to TRBD2 covers 12 bases. The CDR3 extends over 16 amino acids. Per the germline V gene, CDR1 is SGHRS and CDR2 is YFSETQ. The V gene end was trimmed by 0 bases and the J gene end by 3 bases; junction bases not matched to a gene: 3. CDR3 nucleotide sequence: TGCGCCAGCAGCTTGGGTGGACTAGCGGGGAAAGAGACCCAGTACTTC. Protein product: CASSLGGLAGKETQYF.

V and J are TRBV12-3 or TRBV12-4 and TRBJ2-5; TRBD2 matches 9 bases. This CDR3 has 17 amino acids. V was clipped by 7 bases and J by 4 bases; unmatched bases: 16. CDR3 DNA sequence: TGTGCCAGCAACAAAGAGGTAGCGGGGGCCGAGGGAGAGACCCAGTACTTC. Protein: CASNKEVAGAEGETQYF.

The chain couples TRBV5-1 to TRBJ2-7, with 7 bases identical to TRBD1. From germline, CDR1 is SGHRS and CDR2 YFSETQ. J lost 2 bases, V lost 7 bases, and 6 bases had no gene match. The CDR3 is 13 amino acids. The CDR3 bases are TGCGCCAGCCACCAGGGACAGACCTACGAGCAGTACTTC. Translated: CASHQGQTYEQYF.

This chain uses TRBV5-1 with TRBJ2-3; TRBD2 agrees at 9 bases. Germline trimming cut 1 base from V and 6 bases from J; bases unmatched to any gene: 6. Germline V CDR1 and CDR2: SGHRS, YFSETQ. The CDR3 loop spans 15 amino acids. The CDR3 coding sequence is TGCGCCAGCAGCTTGTTTCGCGGGGGGGCGGATACGCAGTATTTT. Translated: CASSLFRGGADTQYF.

This clonotype showed up many times. The CDR3 nucleotides read TGTGCCAGCAGCTTAGGGGCAGGTCCTTGGGAGCAGTACGTC. Its translation is CASSLGAGPWEQYV. The chain links TRBV7-2 to TRBJ2-7; the D is unclear. V lost 1 base, J lost 7 bases, and 14 bases lay in between. The CDR3 spans 14 residues. The germline gives CDR1 SGHTA, CDR2 FQGNSA.

This chain joins TRBV4-3 and TRBJ2-3, with D possibly TRBD1 on 5 matching bases. The germline V and J ends were trimmed by 3 bases and 2 bases, with 21 bases remaining between them. From germline, CDR1 is LGHNA and CDR2 YSLEER. This CDR3 spans 18 amino acids. CDR3 sequence reads: CASSQANVGGALTDTQYF. CDR3 DNA: TGCGCCAGCAGCCAGGCGAATGTCGGTGGGGCCCTCACAGATACGCAGTATTTT.

The V gene is TRBV2, the J gene TRBJ1-1; D gene uncertain. Per the germline V gene, CDR1 is SNHLY and CDR2 is FYNNEI. V gave up 7 bases and J gave up 1 base, with 13 bases separating them. The CDR3 is made up of 14 amino acids. In DNA, the CDR3 is TGTGCCAGCATGGGATTAAGAGGGAACACTGAAGCTTTCTTT. This encodes CASMGLRGNTEAFF.